The 27 T cell receptor beta chains reported below all come from one sample, sequenced in a study of sequential checkpoint blockade in melanoma. Clones were sequenced by immunoSEQ multiplex PCR, and TCRdb holds only the in-frame ones, with some missing. The sample includes fewer than 20,000 clones, under 65% seen only once; the top ten take around 17%. Treatment here: randomized to nivolumab then ipilimumab (arm A) or the reverse (arm B). This specimen consisted of CD8+ T cells sorted from blood (inferred from file names), obtained from a patient given nivolumab and ipilimumab in sequence. These receptor sequences come from a human donor with melanoma.

This rearrangement joins TRBV6-5 to TRBJ2-7; 10 bases are shared with TRBD1. Trimming took 5 bases from V and 5 from J; bases not matched to a gene: 6. Looked up from germline, CDR1 is MNHEY and CDR2 is SVGAGI. The CDR3 sequence is 14 residues long. The CDR3 DNA reads TGTGCCAGCAGTGCACCCGGGACAGGGGACGAGCAGTACTTC. Protein: CASSAPGTGDEQYF.

The V call is TRBV11-1, the J call TRBJ2-7; a weak D match, TRBD1 (5 bases). CDR3 length equals 14 residues. CDR1 SGHAT and CDR2 FQDESV come from the germline V gene (reference sequence). V lost 5 bases to trimming and J lost 2 bases, with 13 bases between them. CDR3: CASSPRQGAYEQYF. The CDR3 coding sequence is TGTGCCAGCAGCCCCCGCCAAGGGGCCTACGAGCAGTACTTC.

The chain joins TRBV7-9 to TRBJ2-3; 9 nucleotides line up with TRBD2. The CDR3 is 16 residues long. V dropped 4 bases and J dropped 1; count of bases not matched to a gene: 6. Germline V gene data show CDR1 as SEHNR and CDR2 as FQNEAQ (reference sequence). As DNA, the CDR3 is TGTGCCAGCAGCTCCCACCCTAGCGGGGGCACAGATACGCAGTATTTT. Amino acid sequence: CASSSHPSGGTDTQYF.

This chain joins TRBV4-2 and TRBJ2-7; a possible D gene is TRBD2 (6 bases). Trimming pared 4 bases from V and 6 bases from J, leaving 13 bases between. The germline V gene has CDR1 LGHNA and CDR2 YNFKEQ. CDR3 length equals 13 residues. The CDR3 here is CASSPGLGLEQYF. The CDR3 region has the DNA TGTGCCAGCAGCCCGGGACTGGGTCTCGAGCAGTACTTC.

This clone counts as medium-sized. V is TRBV21-1 and J is TRBJ1-2; no DNA check was done on the table's D call, TRBD1. TRBV21-1 is an annotated pseudogene. CDR3 size: 14 residues. In DNA form, the CDR3 reads TGTGCCAGCAGCAAAGCAGGGGGTACGGGTGGCTACACCTTC. It specifies CASSKAGGTGGYTF.

This chain uses TRBV7-2 with TRBJ2-5, with 9 nucleotides matching TRBD1. V dropped 6 bases and J dropped 4; count of bases not matched to a gene: 9. In germline, CDR1 is SGHTA, CDR2 FQGNSA. The CDR3 runs to 15 residues. CDR3 in DNA: TGTGCCAGCAGTCAATATACAGGGGGCGGAGAGACCCAGTACTTC. Protein product: CASSQYTGGGETQYF.

The CDR3 loop reads CASSLSGLAGGELFF. The CDR3 coding sequence is TGTGCCAGCAGCCTATCCGGACTAGCGGGGGGGGAGCTGTTTTTT. The genes are TRBV7-6 and TRBJ2-2; 12 bases are shared with TRBD2. Germline loops: CDR1 SGHVS, CDR2 FNYEAQ. V gave up 5 bases and J gave up 8 bases; unmatched junction bases: 6. The CDR3 loop spans 15 amino acids.

The chain links TRBV7-6 to TRBJ2-1, with TRBD2 identical over 12 bases. This CDR3 comprises 16 residues. Trimming removed 0 bases from V and 8 bases from J; junction bases left unmatched: 5. CDR1 is SGHVS and CDR2 is FNYEAQ in the germline V gene. The CDR3 nucleotides are TGTGCCAGCAGCTTAGCGGTGACTAGCGGGAGTGATGAGCAGTTCTTC. Amino acids: CASSLAVTSGSDEQFF.

V gene TRBV29-1 combines with J gene TRBJ2-1, with 10 bases identical to TRBD2. CDR3 size: 14 residues. Germline CDR1 SQVTM, CDR2 ANQGSEA. After removal of 7 bases from V and 7 bases from J, the junction contained 10 bases not matched to a gene. The chain's CDR3 is CSALLAGVGNEQFF. Written as DNA, the CDR3 is TGCAGCGCCCTTCTAGCGGGAGTAGGTAATGAGCAGTTCTTC.

The V and J genes are TRBV11-2 and TRBJ1-1; 9 nucleotides match TRBD1. V dropped 5 bases and J dropped 1; count of bases not matched to a gene: 11. Germline-derived CDR1 and CDR2 are SGHAT and FQNNGV. CDR3 length equals 17 residues. This CDR3 reads CASSPMRDRAWNTEAFF. In DNA, the CDR3 is TGTGCCAGCAGCCCCATGCGGGACAGGGCATGGAACACTGAAGCTTTCTTT.

The gene calls are TRBV7-2 and TRBJ1-1; perhaps TRBD1 as D (6 bases). Per the germline V gene, CDR1 is SGHTA and CDR2 is FQGNSA. The CDR3 has 15 residues. Trimming stripped 1 base from V and 4 bases from J, with 13 bases between. The CDR3 protein is CASSLGSGQFTEAFF. The CDR3 DNA sequence: TGTGCCAGCAGCTTAGGAAGCGGACAGTTCACTGAAGCTTTCTTT.

The chain carries TRBV2 and TRBJ2-1, with 8 bases lining up with TRBD1. CDR3 length equals 15 residues. Per germline, CDR1 SNHLY and CDR2 FYNNEI. Germline trimming cut 6 bases from V and 5 bases from J; bases unmatched to any gene: 9. CDR3 DNA sequence: TGTGCCAGCAGGGAATGGACAGGGCTTGACAATGAGCAGTTCTTC. It yields the protein CASREWTGLDNEQFF.

V gene TRBV4-1 combines with J gene TRBJ2-7, with D tentatively TRBD1 (6 bases). CDR1 MGHRA and CDR2 YSYEKL come from the germline V gene. The CDR3 has 14 amino acids. Trimming stripped 3 bases from V and 2 bases from J, with 11 bases between. The CDR3 here is CASSQRTATYEQYF. In nucleotides, the CDR3 is TGCGCCAGCAGCCAGAGGACAGCAACCTACGAGCAGTACTTC.

This chain links TRBV11-3 with TRBJ2-7, with 7 bases identical to TRBD1. The germline V gene encodes CDR1 SGHNT and CDR2 YENEEA. Unmatched junction bases numbered 2, after V lost 5 bases and J lost 4 bases. The CDR3 length is 12 residues. The DNA for the CDR3 is TGTGCCAGCAGCGAACAGGGGTACGAGCAGTACTTC. Residues: CASSEQGYEQYF.

The chain combines TRBV5-1 with TRBJ2-3, with 7 bases that match TRBD1. Trimming cost V 0 bases and J 4 bases; bases outside gene matches: 2. Germline lookup yields CDR1 SGHRS and CDR2 YFSETQ. The CDR3 runs to 14 residues. The CDR3 DNA is TGCGCCAGCAGCTTGGTTGGACAGGCAGATACGCAGTATTTT. Protein product: CASSLVGQADTQYF.

The chain recombines TRBV7-2 with TRBJ2-1; 13 nucleotides align to TRBD2. Germline CDR1 reads SGHTA; CDR2 reads FQGNSA. V was clipped by 4 bases and J by 3 bases; unmatched bases: 9. The CDR3 is 18 amino acids. The CDR3 region is CASSSTSGGVRIYNEQFF. CDR3 bases: TGTGCCAGCAGCTCAACTAGCGGGGGGGTAAGAATCTACAATGAGCAGTTCTTC.

In regard to this clone: Additional DNA sequences in this sample encode the identical CDR3. This rearrangement joins TRBV5-4 to TRBJ2-7, with 8 bases lining up with TRBD2. The ends lost 0 bases at V and 3 bases at J; junction bases unmatched: 5. This CDR3 comprises 15 residues. The germline V gene encodes CDR1 SGHNT and CDR2 YYREEE (reference sequence). As DNA, the CDR3 is TGTGCCAGCAGCTTGGCGGGGGGGGCTCACTACGAGCAGTACTTC. Amino acids: CASSLAGGAHYEQYF.

The chain uses TRBV7-9 and TRBJ2-5, with 10 bases aligning to TRBD2. Trimming at V came to 0 bases and at J to 3 bases, leaving 7 bases not matched to a gene. CDR1 and CDR2 from the germline V gene are SEHNR and FQNEAQ (reference sequence). The CDR3 contains 17 residues. The CDR3 spells CASSLASLLAGEETQYF. CDR3 in DNA: TGTGCCAGCAGCTTAGCAAGCCTTCTAGCGGGGGAAGAGACCCAGTACTTC.

In its sample, this clone was seen a few times. This sequence joins TRBV7-6 and TRBJ2-2; 9 nucleotides align to TRBD1. Looked up from germline, CDR1 is SGHVS and CDR2 is FNYEAQ. CDR3 length: 17 residues. After removal of 6 bases from V and 4 bases from J, the junction contained 12 bases not matched to a gene. In nucleotides, the CDR3 is TGTGCCAGCAGTCCTACCATCGACAGGGGGGTCACCGGGGAGCTGTTTTTT. Amino acid sequence: CASSPTIDRGVTGELFF.

The CDR3 region is CASSLDRTINYGYTF. Written as DNA, the CDR3 is TGTGCCAGCAGCTTAGACAGAACCATTAACTATGGCTACACCTTC. J is TRBJ1-2 and V is TRBV7-9, with no clear D. Germline values: CDR1 SEHNR, CDR2 FQNEAQ (reference sequence). The CDR3 length is 15 residues. The V and J ends lost 1 base and 1 base respectively, with 10 bases between them.

Here the CDR3 DNA reads TGTGCCAGCAGTTACGTCCGGTCCCACTACGAGCAGTACTTC. Its translation is CASSYVRSHYEQYF. The genes are TRBV6-6 and TRBJ2-5; no firm D call. The assigned J gene may be wrong: the sequence end matches TRBJ2-7 better. The V gene's germline CDR1 is MNHNY and CDR2 SVGAGI (reference sequence). CDR3 length: 14 residues.

In its sample, this clone was seen a few times. This chain uses TRBV30 with TRBJ2-2, with 9 bases lining up with TRBD2. After removal of 2 bases from V and 5 bases from J, the junction contained 3 bases not matched to a gene. Germline V gene sequence: CDR1 GTSNPN, CDR2 SVGIG (reference sequence). The CDR3 is 14 amino acids. The CDR3 loop is CAWSTLAGTGELFF. The CDR3 DNA reads TGTGCCTGGAGTACCCTAGCGGGGACCGGGGAGCTGTTTTTT.

This clone was observed a few times. The chain links TRBV30 to TRBJ2-1; 7 nucleotides match TRBD2. Per the germline V gene, CDR1 is GTSNPN and CDR2 is SVGIG (reference sequence). The CDR3 runs 14 residues. V lost 4 bases and J lost 7; bases outside the gene matches: 10. Written as DNA, the CDR3 is TGTGCCTGGACCCCGGGGGGAGGGGTTAATGAGCAGTTCTTC. Its translation: CAWTPGGGVNEQFF.

CDR3 coding DNA: TGTGCCAGCAGCTATTCTAGGTTCACTAATGAAAAACTGTTTTTT. Protein: CASSYSRFTNEKLFF. The V gene is TRBV6-5, the J gene TRBJ1-4; unclear D gene. Germline loops: CDR1 MNHEY, CDR2 SVGAGI. Trimming removed 6 bases from V and 2 bases from J, with 13 bases in between. CDR3 length equals 15 residues.

V is TRBV7-6 and J is TRBJ2-7; D is undetermined. CDR1 is SGHVS, CDR2 FNYEAQ, per germline. The length of the CDR3 is 12 residues. V was cut by 6 bases and J by 5 bases, with 11 bases left in between. Here the CDR3 reads CASSTQHHEQYF. For the CDR3, the DNA is TGTGCCAGCAGTACACAGCATCACGAGCAGTACTTC.

The chain combines TRBV7-3 with TRBJ2-1, with 7 bases lining up with TRBD1. This CDR3 has 13 residues. The germline CDR1 and CDR2 sequences are SGHTA and FQGTGA. V lost 5 bases, J lost 9 bases, and 7 bases stayed unmatched. The CDR3 DNA sequence: TGTGCCAGCAGCCCACAGGGGTCTAGTGAGCAGTTCTTC. Its translation: CASSPQGSSEQFF.

This clone has more than one count but fewer than ten. The V call is TRBV30, the J call TRBJ1-1; no reliable D call. Trimming took 2 bases from V and 1 from J, leaving 5 bases between them. The CDR3 covers 12 residues. Germline V gene sequence: CDR1 GTSNPN, CDR2 SVGIG (reference sequence). Written as DNA, the CDR3 is TGTGCCTGGAGTCACTGGAACACTGAAGCTTTCTTT. It is translated as CAWSHWNTEAFF. Full variable domain (remainder filled in from reference TRBV30 and TRBJ1-1): SQTIHQWPATLVQPVGSPLSLECTVEGTSNPNLYWYRQAAGRGLQLLFYSVGIGQISSEVPQNLSASRPQDRQFILSSKKLLLSDSGFYLCAWSHWNTEAFFGQGTRLTVV.